The 23 T cell receptor beta chains reported below all come from one sample, sequenced in a study of T-cell memory formation after mild COVID-19. TCRdb processed the 5' RACE reads anew with MiXCR; each CDR3 protein has one entry. The data show 310,000 or so distinct CDR3 sequences, with less than 20% seen just once and 22% held by the top ten. Sequencing input: PBMCs or a T cell subset sorted from them (not recorded which). These receptors all stem from a young man who had mild COVID-19 (a few samples of this study predate the infection). Cell type and time point are not known.

This clonotype was counted many times. The CDR3 sequence is CASSLGLAGADEQFF. CDR3 nucleotides: TGTGCCAGCAGCCTCGGACTAGCGGGGGCCGATGAGCAGTTCTTC. The V call is TRBV11-2, the J call TRBJ2-1, with 13 bases identical to TRBD2. J was trimmed by 8 bases and V by 5 bases; bases with no gene match: 6. This CDR3 has 15 residues. The V gene's germline CDR1 is SGHAT and CDR2 FQNNGV.

V usage is TRBV7-8 and J usage is TRBJ2-3; D is ambiguous. CDR1 and CDR2 (germline): SGHVS, FQNEAQ. V was shortened by 0 bases and J by 2 bases, with 9 bases between the two germline ends. CDR3 size: 15 residues. The CDR3, as DNA: TGTGCCAGCAGCTTAGCGCAAACTGCCACAGATACGCAGTATTTT. Its translation is CASSLAQTATDTQYF.

This clonotype has only a few counts. The CDR3 is CASSSLAGAYDTQYF. The DNA for the CDR3 is TGCGCCAGCAGTTCCCTAGCGGGGGCCTACGATACGCAGTATTTT. The chain uses TRBV5-1 and TRBJ2-3, with 10 positions matching TRBD2. V lost 5 bases to trimming and J lost 6 bases; unmatched junction nucleotides: 9. The CDR3 has 15 residues. Germline V gene sequence: CDR1 SGHRS, CDR2 YFSETQ.

The chain combines TRBV9 with TRBJ2-5; TRBD2 might be the D (5 bases). This CDR3 has 13 amino acids. The germline gives CDR1 SGDLS, CDR2 YYNGEE. Trimming shortened V by 6 bases and J by 4 bases, and 13 bases separated the two germline ends. CDR3 sequence reads: CASTRAGGETQYF. The DNA of the CDR3 is TGTGCCAGCACACGTGCGGGTGGAGAGACCCAGTACTTC.

This clonotype was counted only a few times. The chain employs TRBV25-1 and TRBJ1-2; no definite D call. V was pared by 2 bases and J by 3 bases, with 10 bases between. The CDR3 contains 14 residues. Germline loops: CDR1 MGHDK, CDR2 SYGVNS. CDR3 DNA sequence: TGTGCCAGCAGTGAACGGGAGGAGGACTATGGCTACACCTTC. Translated: CASSEREEDYGYTF.

This clonotype was counted once. The rearrangement joins TRBV9 to TRBJ2-7, with D possibly TRBD1 on 7 matching bases. Trimming took off 2 bases at V and 6 bases at J, with 15 bases between the two ends. CDR1 is SGDLS and CDR2 is YYNGEE in the germline V gene. The CDR3 totals 14 residues. This chain's CDR3 is CASSVGQGDSEQYF. In nucleotides, the CDR3 is TGTGCCAGCAGCGTCGGTCAGGGGGACTCCGAGCAGTACTTC.

This clonotype was observed a few times. The V and J genes are TRBV15 and TRBJ2-7, with D maybe TRBD2 (5 bases). V dropped 6 bases and J dropped 2 bases, with 14 bases sitting between them. Per the germline V gene, CDR1 is LNHNV and CDR2 is YYDKDF (reference sequence). The CDR3 spans 14 residues. CDR3 in amino acids: CATSPTRLAYEQYF. The CDR3 DNA is TGTGCCACCAGTCCCACTAGATTGGCCTACGAGCAGTACTTC.

This clonotype was observed a handful of times. V is TRBV6-5 and J is TRBJ1-2; TRBD1 aligns across 9 bases. The V gene's germline CDR1 is MNHEY and CDR2 SVGAGI. CDR3 length: 13 amino acids. The junction had 2 bases not matched to a gene; V was cut back by 2 bases and J by 7 bases. The CDR3 here is CASSYGTGPGYTF. Here the CDR3 DNA reads TGTGCCAGCAGTTACGGGACAGGGCCTGGCTACACCTTC.

In its sample, this clonotype was seen a few times. The rearrangement uses TRBV6-2 or TRBV6-3 and TRBJ1-1; no firm D call. The CDR3 sequence is 14 residues long. V shed 2 bases and J shed 5 bases, with 12 bases lying between them. Germline V gene data show CDR1 as MNHEY and CDR2 as SVGEGT. The CDR3, as DNA: TGTGCCAGCAGTTACCCTCCCGAAAGGACTGAAGCTTTCTTT. It yields the protein CASSYPPERTEAFF.

This clonotype was found a few times. The CDR3: CASSFHGARDTIYF. The CDR3, as DNA: TGTGCCAGCAGTTTTCACGGGGCGAGAGACACCATATATTTT. The chain joins TRBV12-3 or TRBV12-4 to TRBJ1-3; D might be TRBD1 (5 bases). V was pared by 3 bases and J by 8 bases, with 14 bases between. This CDR3 region has 14 residues.

The V and J genes are TRBV5-1 and TRBJ2-3; either TRBD1 or TRBD2 may fit D (5 bases each). There are 15 residues in the CDR3. Germline V CDR1 and CDR2: SGHRS, YFSETQ. Trimming removed 3 bases at V and 1 base at J, with 12 bases between. The CDR3 loop is CASSSTADGTDTQYF. Written as DNA, the CDR3 is TGCGCCAGCAGCTCGACAGCGGATGGCACAGATACGCAGTATTTT.

The V call is TRBV7-2, the J call TRBJ2-7, with a weak D call TRBD2 (6 bases). The CDR3 is 14 residues long. The germline V gene encodes CDR1 SGHTA and CDR2 FQGNSA. The V and J ends lost 1 base and 3 bases respectively, with 10 bases between them. The DNA of the CDR3 is TGTGCCAGCAGCTTAGACCGAGCGGGCTACGAGCAGTACTTC. Translating it yields CASSLDRAGYEQYF. Full variable domain (remainder filled in from reference TRBV7-2 and TRBJ2-7): GAGVSQSPSNKVTEKGKDVELRCDPISGHTALYWYRQSLGQGLEFLIYFQGNSAPDKSGLPSDRFSAERTGGSVSTLTIQRTQQEDSAVYLCASSLDRAGYEQYFGPGTRLTVT.

The chain carries TRBV5-1 and TRBJ1-2, with a tentative D call TRBD1 (6 bases). The germline gives CDR1 SGHRS, CDR2 YFSETQ. V was pared by 4 bases and J by 8 bases, with 21 bases between. The CDR3 has 15 residues. CDR3 DNA: TGCGCCAGCAGCCCTCTCGAACAGGGTCTCCGGGGCTACACCTTC. The encoded protein is CASSPLEQGLRGYTF.

This clonotype was seen more than once but under ten times. V gene TRBV9 combines with J gene TRBJ2-5; D tentatively fits TRBD1 or TRBD2 (5 bases each). Trimming took 0 bases from V and 9 from J, leaving 15 bases between them. The CDR3 totals 14 residues. CDR1 SGDLS and CDR2 YYNGEE come from the germline V gene. DNA of the CDR3: TGTGCCAGCAGCGTAGACGCGCCGGGGCGGGCCCAGTACTTC. Protein: CASSVDAPGRAQYF. Complete variable domain (other parts from reference TRBV9 and TRBJ2-5): DSGVTQTPKHLITATGQRVTLRCSPRSGDLSVYWYQQSLDQGLQFLIQYYNGEERAKGNILERFSAQQFPDLHSELNLSSLELGDSALYFCASSVDAPGRAQYFGPGTRLLVL.

The V gene is TRBV15, the J gene TRBJ1-2; the D gene is possibly TRBD1 (5 bases). CDR3 length: 15 amino acids. Looked up from germline, CDR1 is LNHNV and CDR2 is YYDKDF (reference sequence). V was clipped by 1 base and J by 8 bases, with 17 bases between them. This CDR3 is CATSRVEGPLRGYTF. DNA of the CDR3: TGTGCCACCAGCAGAGTTGAGGGGCCGTTGAGGGGCTACACCTTC.

The chain uses TRBV12-3 or TRBV12-4 and TRBJ2-5, with TRBD1 matching over 9 bases. The CDR3 totals 15 residues. The V and J ends lost 7 bases and 5 bases, in that order; junction bases with no gene match: 11. This chain's CDR3 is CASNPPTGGLETQYF. Written as DNA, the CDR3 is TGTGCCAGCAACCCCCCGACAGGGGGACTGGAGACCCAGTACTTC.

This clonotype has just one count. The V call is TRBV7-2, the J call TRBJ1-1, with 7 nucleotides matching TRBD1. The CDR3 spans 14 residues. Germline CDR1 is SGHTA and CDR2 is FQGNSA. V dropped 1 base and J dropped 4; count of bases not matched to a gene: 3. DNA of the CDR3: TGTGCCAGCAGCTTAGTAACAGGGGTCACTGAAGCTTTCTTT. Translated: CASSLVTGVTEAFF.

Many counts were recorded for this clonotype. V gene TRBV11-1 combines with J gene TRBJ2-7; no definite D call. Trimming stripped 5 bases from V and 2 bases from J, with 4 bases between. Per germline, CDR1 SGHAT and CDR2 FQDESV (reference sequence). The CDR3 extends over 11 amino acids. The CDR3 loop is CASSRAYEQYF. The CDR3 DNA is TGTGCCAGCAGCCGAGCCTACGAGCAGTACTTC.

The chain links TRBV6-5 to TRBJ2-5, with 9 bases matching TRBD1. V was pared by 6 bases and J by 4 bases, with 9 bases of the junction left unmatched. This CDR3 region has 15 residues. Germline values: CDR1 MNHEY, CDR2 SVGAGI. CDR3 DNA: TGTGCCAGCAGACCTGGGACAGGGCCGTTAGAGACCCAGTACTTC. Protein sequence: CASRPGTGPLETQYF.

There are many counts of this clonotype. For the CDR3, the DNA is TGTGCCAGCAGTTATAGTTATCAGAATGAGCAGTTCTTC. Protein sequence: CASSYSYQNEQFF. This chain links TRBV6-6 with TRBJ2-1; D is undetermined. The CDR3 length is 13 residues. V was clipped by 3 bases and J by 7 bases, with 10 bases between them. Germline assignment: CDR1 MNHNY and CDR2 SVGAGI (reference sequence).

In its sample, this clonotype was seen a few times. This chain links TRBV27 with TRBJ1-4; TRBD1 matches 7 bases. This CDR3 is 15 amino acids long. Unmatched junction bases numbered 6, after V lost 0 bases and J lost 8 bases. The germline gives CDR1 MNHEY, CDR2 SMNVEV (reference sequence). The CDR3 nucleotides read TGTGCCAGCAGTTTATCCCAGGGGGGATTCGAAAAACTGTTTTTT. This encodes CASSLSQGGFEKLFF.

This clonotype was counted a few times. This rearrangement joins TRBV15 to TRBJ2-5; D gene unclear. The germline CDR1 and CDR2 sequences are LNHNV and YYDKDF (reference sequence). The CDR3 consists of 14 residues. Trimming removed 0 bases at V and 6 bases at J, with 11 bases between. The CDR3 DNA reads TGTGCCACCAGCAGAGATATGGGTATTAAGACCCAGTACTTC. Translation gives CATSRDMGIKTQYF.

This chain joins TRBV7-2 and TRBJ2-1; TRBD1 or TRBD2 may be the D gene (6 bases each). V dropped 1 base and J dropped 8 bases, with 9 bases sitting between them. This CDR3 is built from 13 residues. CDR1 and CDR2 (germline): SGHTA, FQGNSA. The chain's CDR3 is CASSLEGGYEQFF. The CDR3 coding sequence is TGTGCCAGCAGCTTAGAGGGGGGTTATGAGCAGTTCTTC. The full variable domain, rest sourced from reference TRBV7-2 and TRBJ2-1, is GAGVSQSPSNKVTEKGKDVELRCDPISGHTALYWYRQSLGQGLEFLIYFQGNSAPDKSGLPSDRFSAERTGGSVSTLTIQRTQQEDSAVYLCASSLEGGYEQFFGPGTRLTVL.